These T cell receptor beta chains were read from a single sample in a study of T cell responses to AZD1222 COVID-19 vaccine. Data came from immunoSEQ multiplex PCR; TCRdb stores just in-frame clones and leaves some out. Of about 110,000 clones listed, around 91% were seen once; the top ten hold roughly a fifth. The sample was peripheral blood, taken on day 0 of AZD1222 vaccination. The receptors here all came from an adult in good health. The CDR3 runs from the conserved cysteine through the conserved F or W. Fields, in order: D gene, clone size, V gene, J gene, CDR3 DNA, CDR3 protein. A D gene is named only where the DNA matches it firmly. The size entry is marked missing in some rows and otherwise reads once, few, many or a size class.

D gene: .
clone size: once
V gene: TRBV5-1
J gene: TRBJ1-4
CDR3 DNA: TGCGCCAGCACGGGGTCAACTAATGAAAAACTGTTTTTT
CDR3 protein: CASTGSTNEKLFF

D gene: .
clone size: .
V gene: TRBV5-6
J gene: TRBJ1-3
CDR3 DNA: TGTGCCAGCAGCTCGGCCACAGGGATCTCTGGAAACACCATATATTTT
CDR3 protein: CASSSATGISGNTIYF

D gene: TRBD1
clone size: few
V gene: TRBV5-1
J gene: TRBJ2-2
CDR3 DNA: TGCGCCAGCAGCTTTAGCCTTAGGACAGGGCCGGCCGGGGAGCTGTTTTTT
CDR3 protein: CASSFSLRTGPAGELFF

D gene: .
clone size: .
V gene: TRBV4-1
J gene: TRBJ1-2
CDR3 DNA: TGCGCCAGCAGCCAAGAACTAGTCTCAGGACAAGGATATGGCTACACCTTC
CDR3 protein: CASSQELVSGQGYGYTF

D gene: .
clone size: .
V gene: TRBV5-8
J gene: TRBJ1-3
CDR3 DNA: TGTGCCAGCAGCTTCCAAGGGGTTACTGGAAACACCATATATTTT
CDR3 protein: CASSFQGVTGNTIYF

D gene: TRBD2
clone size: .
V gene: TRBV5-1
J gene: TRBJ2-1
CDR3 DNA: TGCGCCAGCAGCCACCGTCGACTAGCGGGGGGAATTTACAATGAGCAGTTCTTC
CDR3 protein: CASSHRRLAGGIYNEQFF

D gene: .
clone size: .
V gene: TRBV2
J gene: TRBJ2-1
CDR3 DNA: TGTGCCAGCAGTGGGGGCCCAACGAATGAGCAGTTCTTC
CDR3 protein: CASSGGPTNEQFF

D gene: .
clone size: .
V gene: TRBV25-1
J gene: TRBJ2-7
CDR3 DNA: TGTGCCAGCAGTGAATTGAGCTCCTACGAGCAGTACTTC
CDR3 protein: CASSELSSYEQYF

D gene: TRBD2
clone size: .
V gene: TRBV6-2/TRBV6-3
J gene: TRBJ2-2
CDR3 DNA: TGTGCCAGCAGTTACATTTTCGGCGGGGGGGACACCGGGGAGCTGTTTTTT
CDR3 protein: CASSYIFGGGDTGELFF

D gene: .
clone size: .
V gene: TRBV7-2
J gene: TRBJ2-4
CDR3 DNA: TGTGCCAGCAGCAAGGTAAACAGAGAGGCCATTCAGTACTTC
CDR3 protein: CASSKVNREAIQYF

D gene: .
clone size: .
V gene: TRBV7-9
J gene: TRBJ1-5
CDR3 DNA: TGTGCCAGCAGCCCCACAGGCCCTAGCAATCAGCCCCAGCATTTT
CDR3 protein: CASSPTGPSNQPQHF

D gene: TRBD1
clone size: once
V gene: TRBV3-1/TRBV3-2
J gene: TRBJ1-2
CDR3 DNA: TGTGCCAGCAGCCCACAACAGGGGTATGGCTACACCTTC
CDR3 protein: CASSPQQGYGYTF

D gene: TRBD1
clone size: .
V gene: TRBV19
J gene: TRBJ1-5
CDR3 DNA: TGTGCCAGTTCCGGAACGGGACAGGGGAACCAGCCCCAGCATTTT
CDR3 protein: CASSGTGQGNQPQHF

D gene: .
clone size: .
V gene: TRBV19
J gene: TRBJ2-3
CDR3 DNA: TGTGCCAGTAGAACACAGGTGAACACAGATACGCAGTATTTT
CDR3 protein: CASRTQVNTDTQYF

D gene: TRBD1
clone size: .
V gene: TRBV2
J gene: TRBJ1-4
CDR3 DNA: TGTGCCAGCAGTGGGGACAGGGGACTTATTAATGAAAAACTGTTTTTT
CDR3 protein: CASSGDRGLINEKLFF

D gene: TRBD1
clone size: .
V gene: TRBV4-1
J gene: TRBJ1-2
CDR3 DNA: TGCGCCAGCAGACGCTTACAGGGGGAGTATAGCTATGGCTACACCTTC
CDR3 protein: CASRRLQGEYSYGYTF

D gene: .
clone size: .
V gene: TRBV14
J gene: TRBJ2-6
CDR3 DNA: TGTGCCAGCAGCCTACGAGACTCTGGGGCCAACGTCCTGACTTTC
CDR3 protein: CASSLRDSGANVLTF

D gene: TRBD2
clone size: .
V gene: TRBV3-1/TRBV3-2
J gene: TRBJ2-5
CDR3 DNA: TGTGCCAGCAGCCAAGAGGTCGGCCTAGCGGGGGCGGGGACCCAGTACTTC
CDR3 protein: CASSQEVGLAGAGTQYF

D gene: TRBD1
clone size: .
V gene: TRBV6-2/TRBV6-3
J gene: TRBJ2-7
CDR3 DNA: TGTGCCAGCAGTATGATGGCGACAGGGGGCTCCTACGAGCAGTACTTC
CDR3 protein: CASSMMATGGSYEQYF

D gene: TRBD1
clone size: .
V gene: TRBV19
J gene: TRBJ1-1
CDR3 DNA: TGTGCCAGTAGCTGGGACAGGGGAGTTGGCACTGAAGCTTTCTTT
CDR3 protein: CASSWDRGVGTEAFF

D gene: .
clone size: .
V gene: TRBV9
J gene: TRBJ2-5
CDR3 DNA: TGTGCCAGCAGCGTAGGGGAGGAGACCCAGTACTTC
CDR3 protein: CASSVGEETQYF

D gene: TRBD1
clone size: .
V gene: TRBV19
J gene: TRBJ2-2
CDR3 DNA: TGTGCCAGTAGTAGGGACAGGGAAATTACCGGGGAGCTGTTTTTT
CDR3 protein: CASSRDREITGELFF

D gene: TRBD2
clone size: once
V gene: TRBV28
J gene: TRBJ2-3
CDR3 DNA: TGTGCCAGCAGTCTAGCGGGGGAGTCAACTTCCGATACGCAGTATTTT
CDR3 protein: CASSLAGESTSDTQYF

D gene: .
clone size: .
V gene: TRBV5-3
J gene: TRBJ1-5
CDR3 DNA: TGTGCCAGCTTAACCCGGGCCCCAGGTCAGCCCCAGCATTTT
CDR3 protein: CASLTRAPGQPQHF

D gene: TRBD1
clone size: .
V gene: TRBV7-2
J gene: TRBJ1-2
CDR3 DNA: TGTGCCAGCAGCTTGGGACAGAGCAAGTACTATGGCTACACCTTC
CDR3 protein: CASSLGQSKYYGYTF

D gene: TRBD2
clone size: .
V gene: TRBV9
J gene: TRBJ2-3
CDR3 DNA: TGTGCCAGCAGCGAGGGGGGACTAGTGGTGGCAGATACGCAGTATTTT
CDR3 protein: CASSEGGLVVADTQYF

D gene: .
clone size: .
V gene: TRBV11-2
J gene: TRBJ2-2
CDR3 DNA: TGTGCCAGCAGCACCCAGCGATCCGGGGAGCTGTTTTTT
CDR3 protein: CASSTQRSGELFF

D gene: .
clone size: .
V gene: TRBV5-8
J gene: TRBJ1-5
CDR3 DNA: TGTGCCAGCAGCCCCTTCAATCAGCCCCAGCATTTT
CDR3 protein: CASSPFNQPQHF

D gene: .
clone size: .
V gene: TRBV7-2
J gene: TRBJ2-5
CDR3 DNA: TGTGCCAGCAGCCATTTTACGGCGGGGGAGACCCAGTACTTC
CDR3 protein: CASSHFTAGETQYF

D gene: .
clone size: .
V gene: TRBV19
J gene: TRBJ1-1
CDR3 DNA: TGTGCCAGTAGTATTACTGGGCAGGCGAACACTGAAGCTTTCTTT
CDR3 protein: CASSITGQANTEAFF

D gene: .
clone size: .
V gene: TRBV3-1/TRBV3-2
J gene: TRBJ1-1
CDR3 DNA: TGTGCCAGCAGCCATAATCCCAGGAACACTGAAGCTTTCTTT
CDR3 protein: CASSHNPRNTEAFF

D gene: .
clone size: .
V gene: TRBV2
J gene: TRBJ2-3
CDR3 DNA: TGTGCCAGCAGTGAACGAACTTCCCGGGCGGTAAGCACAGATACGCAGTATTTT
CDR3 protein: CASSERTSRAVSTDTQYF

D gene: .
clone size: .
V gene: TRBV19
J gene: TRBJ1-5
CDR3 DNA: TGTGCCAGTAGTCCCAGAGGGACACTTCAGCCCCAGCATTTT
CDR3 protein: CASSPRGTLQPQHF

D gene: .
clone size: .
V gene: TRBV10-1
J gene: TRBJ2-2
CDR3 DNA: TGCGCCAGCAGTGTGGTTAGGGAGAACAGGAGCACCGGGGAGCTGTTTTTT
CDR3 protein: CASSVVRENRSTGELFF

D gene: .
clone size: .
V gene: TRBV5-1
J gene: TRBJ2-1
CDR3 DNA: TGCGCCAGCAGCCTGGCAGGGCGAGGGGATGAGCAGTTCTTC
CDR3 protein: CASSLAGRGDEQFF

D gene: .
clone size: .
V gene: TRBV18
J gene: TRBJ1-6
CDR3 DNA: TGTGCCAGCTCACTGGAGTCCTATAATTCACCCCTCCACTTT
CDR3 protein: CASSLESYNSPLHF

D gene: .
clone size: .
V gene: TRBV6-4
J gene: TRBJ1-3
CDR3 DNA: TGTGCCAGCAGTGACTCGATACGGACCAGGGCGGGAAACACCATATATTTT
CDR3 protein: CASSDSIRTRAGNTIYF

D gene: .
clone size: few
V gene: TRBV4-2
J gene: TRBJ2-3
CDR3 DNA: TGTGCCAGCAAGGAGGGGGCGGATCTGGCAGATACGCAGTATTTT
CDR3 protein: CASKEGADLADTQYF

D gene: TRBD1
clone size: .
V gene: TRBV30
J gene: TRBJ1-1
CDR3 DNA: TGTGCCTGGAGTGTACCCCAAACAGGGGGGAACACTGAAGCTTTCTTT
CDR3 protein: CAWSVPQTGGNTEAFF

D gene: .
clone size: .
V gene: TRBV12-3/TRBV12-4
J gene: TRBJ1-1
CDR3 DNA: TGTGCCAGCAGTTTTCGGTTTTTAGGTGAAGCTTTCTTT
CDR3 protein: CASSFRFLGEAFF

D gene: TRBD1
clone size: .
V gene: TRBV7-2
J gene: TRBJ2-1
CDR3 DNA: TGTGCCAGCAGCTTGGGACAGGGTTCCTACAATGAGCAGTTCTTC
CDR3 protein: CASSLGQGSYNEQFF

D gene: .
clone size: .
V gene: TRBV19
J gene: TRBJ1-4
CDR3 DNA: TGTGCCAGTAGTACTAGATCTCAGGAGACGGAAAAACTGTTTTTT
CDR3 protein: CASSTRSQETEKLFF

D gene: .
clone size: .
V gene: TRBV6-4
J gene: TRBJ1-1
CDR3 DNA: TGTGCCAGCAGTGATCGGGCAGGGGAAGCTTTCTTT
CDR3 protein: CASSDRAGEAFF

D gene: TRBD1
clone size: .
V gene: TRBV10-3
J gene: TRBJ1-2
CDR3 DNA: TGTGCCATCAGGATTACCATCCCGGGACAGGCCAACTATGGCTACACCTTC
CDR3 protein: CAIRITIPGQANYGYTF

D gene: .
clone size: many
V gene: TRBV7-7
J gene: TRBJ2-2
CDR3 DNA: TGTGCCAGCAGCTTAGGACAGAGGAACACCGGGGAGCTGTTTTTT
CDR3 protein: CASSLGQRNTGELFF

D gene: .
clone size: .
V gene: TRBV3-1/TRBV3-2
J gene: TRBJ1-1
CDR3 DNA: TGTGCCAGCAGCCAAGTTAGGCGTTCCACTGAAGCTTTCTTT
CDR3 protein: CASSQVRRSTEAFF

D gene: TRBD1
clone size: .
V gene: TRBV4-3
J gene: TRBJ1-4
CDR3 DNA: TGCGCCAGCAGCCAAGATAGGGGACAGGGTGGTGGGGAAAAACTGTTTTTT
CDR3 protein: CASSQDRGQGGGEKLFF

D gene: .
clone size: .
V gene: TRBV29-1
J gene: TRBJ2-7
CDR3 DNA: TGCAGCGTTGAAGTCGCAGGGGCTTTTGCCTACGAGCAGTACTTC
CDR3 protein: CSVEVAGAFAYEQYF

D gene: TRBD1
clone size: .
V gene: TRBV2
J gene: TRBJ2-7
CDR3 DNA: TGTGCCAGCAGTGAAGGGGACAGGGGTTATACTAGCGAGCAGTACTTC
CDR3 protein: CASSEGDRGYTSEQYF

D gene: .
clone size: .
V gene: TRBV5-8
J gene: TRBJ1-2
CDR3 DNA: TGTGCCAGCAGCCCCTTGCGAGGGAGTTTTAACTATGGCTACACCTTC
CDR3 protein: CASSPLRGSFNYGYTF

D gene: .
clone size: .
V gene: TRBV5-6
J gene: TRBJ2-7
CDR3 DNA: TGTGCCAGCAGCTTGGGCGGATTGAAGCCCTACGAGCAGTACTTC
CDR3 protein: CASSLGGLKPYEQYF

D gene: TRBD1
clone size: .
V gene: TRBV7-6
J gene: TRBJ2-7
CDR3 DNA: TGTGCCAGCAGCGCAGGGGACAGGGGCCCCTACGAGCAGTACTTC
CDR3 protein: CASSAGDRGPYEQYF

D gene: TRBD1
clone size: few
V gene: TRBV4-3
J gene: TRBJ1-6
CDR3 DNA: TGCGCCAGCAGCCAAGATTGGGCAGGGGGCAATTCACCCCTCCACTTT
CDR3 protein: CASSQDWAGGNSPLHF

D gene: TRBD1
clone size: .
V gene: TRBV15
J gene: TRBJ1-4
CDR3 DNA: TGTGCCACCAGCAGTCCCGACAGGGGAGCTAATGAAAAACTGTTTTTT
CDR3 protein: CATSSPDRGANEKLFF

D gene: .
clone size: .
V gene: TRBV29-1
J gene: TRBJ1-2
CDR3 DNA: TGCAGCGGCCGGACCGCGGCGTATGGCTACACCTTC
CDR3 protein: CSGRTAAYGYTF